The clone carrying this T cell receptor (beta chain) came up a few times. As yet, its antigen is unknown. Combining a sample-barcoded 5' primer with a J-beta primer mix, a second PCR ran for 7 to 11 cycles. Each CDR3 protein is one row after TCRdb ran MiXCR on the 5' RACE reads. Here the sample spans 1.5 million to 2 million distinct CDR3 sequences, 28% being singletons. The data derive from a study of blood T cells in healthy people across ages. Looking at the study overall: The template switching approach captured approximately one barcoded beta molecule for every two T cells.

Drawing of peripheral blood yielded roughly 10 milliliters from each donor. Losses at the gene ends were 5 bases for V and 4 bases for J; bases not matched to a gene: 15. The CDR3 length is 17 residues. Study-level findings and limits: Compared with aged donors, long-lived donors showed fewer expanded clones, suggesting selection.

The source of this sequence is a woman in her twenties or thirties in good health. The sample was blood. V usage is TRBV12-3 or TRBV12-4 and J usage is TRBJ2-3, with 7 nucleotides matching TRBD1. As DNA, the CDR3 is TGTGCCAGCAGTCCCATGATCGGTGAAGGGGGCGCAGATACGCAGTATTTT. It yields the protein CASSPMIGEGGADTQYF.